A selection of T cell receptor beta chains follows, all from one sample in a study of cytomegalovirus exposure and HLA in healthy donors. Produced via immunoSEQ multiplex PCR; TCRdb's table is partial and in-frame only. The table shows approximately 93,000 clones, with around 73% occurring only once. Sequences were obtained from PBMCs. These receptors were obtained from a woman aged 40 to 49 in good health and CMV-seronegative. The CDR3 runs from the conserved cysteine through the conserved F or W. D genes are given only for firm matches. The size entry is marked missing in some rows and otherwise reads once, few, many or a size class.

>NA|TRBV19|TRBJ2-7|NA
CASSMSGQSTYEQYF
TGTGCCAGTAGTATGAGTGGGCAGTCAACCTACGAGCAGTACTTC
>NA|TRBV10-1|TRBJ2-3|few
CASSESIRGAQYF
TGCGCCAGCAGTGAGTCGATCAGGGGGGCGCAGTATTTT
>TRBD2|TRBV28|TRBJ2-2|NA
CASSLGGVGLAGGVVTGELFF
TGTGCCAGCAGCTTGGGGGGAGTGGGACTAGCGGGAGGAGTTGTCACCGGGGAGCTGTTTTTT
>TRBD2|TRBV27|TRBJ2-5|NA
CASSCGLAGLRQETQYF
TGTGCCAGCAGTTGTGGGTTAGCGGGATTACGCCAAGAGACCCAGTACTTC
>TRBD1|TRBV28|TRBJ2-1|NA
CASSRDRVPNEQFF
TGTGCCAGCAGCCGGGACAGGGTTCCCAATGAGCAGTTCTTC
>TRBD1|TRBV10-1|TRBJ1-2|few
CASRRDRDDGYTF
TGCGCCAGCAGAAGAGACAGGGATGATGGCTACACCTTC
>NA|TRBV28|TRBJ2-1|NA
CASSPGQGNIFSNEQFF
TGTGCCAGCAGTCCCGGCCAGGGGAATATTTTTAGCAATGAGCAGTTCTTC
>NA|TRBV6-6|TRBJ2-7|NA
CASSSRDTASYEQYF
TGTGCCAGCAGTTCCCGGGACACGGCCTCCTACGAGCAGTACTTC
>NA|TRBV11-3|TRBJ2-1|few
CASSLAGYNEQFF
TGTGCCAGCAGCTTAGCGGGTTACAATGAGCAGTTCTTC
>TRBD1|TRBV5-6|TRBJ2-1|NA
CASSFGTAPKNEQFF
TGTGCCAGCAGCTTCGGGACAGCCCCCAAGAATGAGCAGTTCTTC
>TRBD2|TRBV6-1|TRBJ2-3|NA
CASSDSGRAGDTQYF
TGTGCCAGCAGTGATAGCGGGAGGGCCGGAGATACGCAGTATTTT
>TRBD2|TRBV19|TRBJ2-3|NA
CASSTLLRLAGEDTQYF
TGTGCCAGTAGTACCCTTCTACGTCTAGCGGGAGAAGATACGCAGTATTTT
>TRBD1|TRBV28|TRBJ1-2|NA
CASSLGDRTGYGYTF
TGTGCCAGCAGTTTGGGGGACAGGACGGGGTATGGCTACACCTTC
>NA|TRBV6-5|TRBJ2-3|NA
CASSYGNRPQDTQYF
TGTGCCAGCAGTTACGGGAACAGGCCTCAAGATACGCAGTATTTT
>TRBD1|TRBV6-4|TRBJ2-5|NA
CASSEQPGGGETQYF
TGTGCCAGCAGTGAACAGCCAGGGGGCGGTGAGACCCAGTACTTC
>NA|TRBV6-5|TRBJ1-1|NA
CASSYFSGLNTEAFF
TGTGCCAGCAGTTACTTTTCAGGGCTGAACACTGAAGCTTTCTTT
>NA|TRBV7-9|TRBJ2-3|once
CASSFGGSTDTQYF
TGTGCCAGCAGCTTTGGGGGCAGCACAGATACGCAGTATTTT
>NA|TRBV28|TRBJ2-1|NA
CASSTTLGLAGRNEQFF
TGTGCCAGCAGTACTACCCTGGGACTCGCGGGCCGGAATGAGCAGTTCTTC
>NA|TRBV14|TRBJ1-4|NA
CASSQKRPYNEKLFF
TGTGCCAGCAGCCAGAAGCGCCCTTATAATGAAAAACTGTTTTTT
>TRBD1|TRBV7-8|TRBJ2-1|NA
CASSPGQGYNEQFF
TGTGCCAGCAGTCCGGGACAGGGGTACAATGAGCAGTTCTTC
>TRBD1|TRBV10-3|TRBJ2-7|NA
CAITANGQGAYEQYF
TGTGCCATCACCGCAAATGGACAGGGGGCCTACGAGCAGTACTTC
>TRBD1|TRBV7-2|TRBJ2-3|NA
CASSLRTGADTQYF
TGTGCCAGCAGCTTGCGGACAGGGGCAGATACGCAGTATTTT
>NA|TRBV19|TRBJ1-4|once
CASSPDSGTFYEKLFF
TGTGCCAGTAGTCCGGACAGCGGAACTTTTTATGAAAAACTGTTTTTT
>NA|TRBV7-9|TRBJ1-4|NA
CASSSSEKLFF
TGTGCCAGCAGCTCGTCTGAAAAACTGTTTTTT
>NA|TRBV11-2|TRBJ1-2|once
CASSLVQGHYGYTF
TGTGCCAGCAGCTTGGTGCAGGGGCACTATGGCTACACCTTC
>NA|TRBV6-1|TRBJ1-5|NA
CASSELTKPGNQPQHF
TGTGCCAGCAGTGAGCTAACGAAACCGGGCAATCAGCCCCAGCATTTT
>TRBD2|TRBV2|TRBJ2-3|NA
CASRRLAGGSADTQYF
TGTGCCAGCAGGCGACTAGCGGGAGGGAGTGCAGATACGCAGTATTTT
>TRBD1|TRBV18|TRBJ1-2|once
CASSPGQGANYGYTF
TGTGCCAGCTCACCAGGACAGGGGGCTAACTATGGCTACACCTTC
>NA|TRBV5-1|TRBJ2-7|few
CASSLMAAREQYF
TGCGCCAGCAGCTTGATGGCAGCTAGGGAGCAGTACTTC
>TRBD1|TRBV4-2|TRBJ1-2|NA
CASSPGQRNYGYTF
TGTGCCAGCAGCCCGGGACAGAGGAACTATGGCTACACCTTC
>TRBD1|TRBV27|TRBJ1-2|NA
CASSSDDRGLGYGYTF
TGTGCCAGCAGTTCCGATGACAGGGGGCTGGGCTATGGCTACACCTTC
>NA|TRBV27|TRBJ1-3|NA
CASSVSGTPSGNTIYF
TGTGCCAGCAGTGTCTCCGGGACACCCTCTGGAAACACCATATATTTT
>NA|TRBV7-9|TRBJ2-2|once
CASLGGPGELFF
TGTGCCAGCCTGGGGGGACCCGGGGAGCTGTTTTTT
>TRBD1|TRBV5-1|TRBJ2-7|few
CASSSRQGSYEQYF
TGCGCCAGCAGCTCCCGACAGGGGTCCTACGAGCAGTACTTC
>TRBD1|TRBV7-9|TRBJ1-2|NA
CASSSFRDRGRDGYTF
TGTGCCAGCAGCTCATTCCGGGACAGGGGAAGGGATGGCTACACCTTC
>TRBD1|TRBV29-1|TRBJ1-4|NA
CSVSGGGNEKLFF
TGCAGCGTCTCAGGGGGCGGAAATGAAAAACTGTTTTTT